Following are 19 T cell receptor beta chains from one sample sequenced in a study of cytomegalovirus exposure and HLA in healthy donors listed by TCRdb under 2017. Library generation was performed with the immunoSEQ multiplex PCR assay. For the multiplex PCR, a mixture combining 60 forward primers for TCR Vbeta segments and 13 reverse primers for TCR Jbeta segments was used. Held by TCRdb, this immuneACCESS table contains in-frame sequences only and omits some clones. Under half of the omission traces to an unresolved V gene where checked; the cause of the rest is unknown. Present in this sample are 90,000 to 110,000 clones, 13% to 15% of which were seen just once. Around 0.83% of the sample is taken by the ten largest. Sequencing was performed on PBMCs. The receptors were sampled from a female donor in good health and CMV-seronegative.

J is TRBJ1-1 and V is TRBV6-6; 11 bases agree with TRBD1. CDR3 length: 13 amino acids. V was clipped by 5 bases and J by 8 bases; unmatched bases: 4. The V gene's germline CDR1 is MNHNY and CDR2 SVGAGI (reference sequence). This CDR3 is CASSNRDRGEAFF. The CDR3 coding sequence is TGTGCCAGCAGTAACCGGGACAGGGGGGAAGCTTTCTTT.

This chain links TRBV7-9 with TRBJ2-1; 9 bases line up with TRBD2. The junction had 5 bases not matched to a gene; V was cut back by 8 bases and J by 0 bases. Germline CDR1 is SEHNR and CDR2 is FQNEAQ (reference sequence). The CDR3 has 15 amino acids. The CDR3 DNA reads as TGTGCCAGCCTCCAGCGGGGGGCCTCCTACAATGAGCAGTTCTTC. Its translation is CASLQRGASYNEQFF. Full variable domain (missing parts from reference TRBV7-9 and TRBJ2-1): DTGVSQNPRHKITKRGQNVTFRCDPISEHNRLYWYRQTLGQGPEFLTYFQNEAQLEKSRLLSDRFSAERPKGSFSTLEIQRTEQGDSAMYLCASLQRGASYNEQFFGPGTRLTVL.

The J gene is TRBJ2-1, the V gene TRBV9; the match to TRBD2 covers 11 bases. Germline CDR1 and CDR2: SGDLS and YYNGEE. This CDR3 is built from 15 residues. V shed 0 bases, J shed 9 bases, and the junction held 5 bases outside the gene matches. CDR3 sequence reads: CASSVGSGRAIEQFF. As DNA, the CDR3 is TGTGCCAGCAGCGTAGGTAGCGGGAGGGCCATTGAGCAGTTCTTC.

This clone was detected a few times. The rearrangement joins TRBV7-9 to TRBJ2-1; 7 bases fit TRBD2. V gave up 2 bases and J gave up 6 bases; unmatched junction bases: 4. The germline gives CDR1 SEHNR, CDR2 FQNEAQ (reference sequence). The CDR3 contains 14 residues. The CDR3 DNA reads as TGTGCCAGCAGCTTAATGGGACTATTCAATGAGCAGTTCTTC. Its protein product is CASSLMGLFNEQFF.

The chain links TRBV29-1 to TRBJ2-4; TRBD2 is a possible D gene (5 bases). The CDR3 loop spans 12 amino acids. Between the trimmed V and J ends, which lost 5 bases and 8 bases, there was a span of 13 bases. Per germline, CDR1 SQVTM and CDR2 ANQGSEA. CDR3 amino acids: CSVRSGIDIQYF. Here the CDR3 DNA reads TGCAGCGTTAGGTCGGGAATAGACATTCAGTACTTC.

The V gene is TRBV4-3, the J gene TRBJ2-5, with TRBD1 matching over 7 bases. The CDR3 is 13 amino acids. The germline V gene encodes CDR1 LGHNA and CDR2 YSLEER. J gave up 7 bases and V 4 bases, and 6 bases lay outside the gene matches. The CDR3 nucleotides read TGCGCCAGCAGCCCCCGACAGGGTGGGACCCAGTACTTC. This translates into CASSPRQGGTQYF.

This sequence joins TRBV30 and TRBJ2-5; 8 bases are shared with TRBD2. The V gene end was trimmed by 0 bases and the J gene end by 2 bases; junction bases not matched to a gene: 5. The V gene's germline CDR1 is GTSNPN and CDR2 SVGIG (reference sequence). This CDR3 contains 15 residues. The CDR3 sequence is CAWSVPSGPQETQYF. The CDR3 bases are TGTGCCTGGAGTGTACCTAGCGGGCCTCAAGAGACCCAGTACTTC.

V and J are TRBV28 and TRBJ1-1, with 7 bases aligning to TRBD1. Germline loops: CDR1 MDHEN, CDR2 SYDVKM. The CDR3 loop spans 15 amino acids. With V trimmed by 5 bases and J by 4 bases, 10 bases remained unmatched. This CDR3 is CASSPRSTGLTEAFF. The CDR3 DNA reads as TGTGCCAGCAGTCCACGATCGACAGGGCTCACTGAAGCTTTCTTT. Using reference TRBV28 and TRBJ1-1 for the parts outside the CDR3, the full variable domain is DVKVTQSSRYLVKRTGEKVFLECVQDMDHENMFWYRQDPGLGLRLIYFSYDVKMKEKGDIPEGYSVSREKKERFSLILESASTNQTSMYLCASSPRSTGLTEAFFGQGTRLTVV.

This clone was seen more than once but under ten times. The rearrangement links TRBV6-5 to TRBJ1-1; D not resolved. Per germline, CDR1 MNHEY and CDR2 SVGAGI. The CDR3 contains 13 residues. The V and J ends lost 5 bases and 1 base respectively, with 8 bases between them. The CDR3 coding sequence is TGTGCCAGCAGTCAGAACCCGAACACTGAAGCTTTCTTT. It translates to CASSQNPNTEAFF.

Regarding this clone: The junction shows a germline mismatch at one end, possibly a read error. This chain joins TRBV4-1 and TRBJ1-2, with a tentative D call TRBD1 (6 bases). Germline CDR1 MGHRA, CDR2 YSYEKL. The CDR3 totals 15 residues. The CDR3 loop is CASSQPDQGQTSLAF. The CDR3 DNA sequence: TGCGCCAGCAGCCAACCAGACCAAGGACAGACCAGCCTGGCCTTC.

This chain connects TRBV15 to TRBJ2-7; maybe TRBD2 (5 bases). V was pared by 0 bases and J by 3 bases, with 21 bases between. Germline lookup yields CDR1 LNHNV and CDR2 YYDKDF (reference sequence). This CDR3 has 18 amino acids. The CDR3 DNA is TGTGCCACCAGCAGAGATCCCCAAACTAGAATGAAGAACTACGAGCAGTACTTC. Translating gives CATSRDPQTRMKNYEQYF.

The chain couples TRBV4-2 to TRBJ2-5; unclear D gene. V lost 0 bases, J lost 7 bases, and 18 bases lay in between. Germline-derived CDR1 and CDR2 are LGHNA and YNFKEQ. CDR3 length: 16 amino acids. The DNA for the CDR3 is TGTGCCAGCAGCCAAGAGAGGAACCTCCGCGGCGGGACCCAGTACTTC. Translating gives CASSQERNLRGGTQYF.

V and J are TRBV9 and TRBJ2-2, with D perhaps TRBD1 (6 bases). Trimming stripped 0 bases from V and 10 bases from J, with 19 bases between. CDR3 length: 16 residues. Germline CDR1 and CDR2: SGDLS and YYNGEE. CDR3 DNA: TGTGCCAGCAGCGTAGGAGGTACCACCAGGGGAGCGGAGCTGTTTTTT. It codes for CASSVGGTTRGAELFF.

This clone was counted between two and nine times. This sequence joins TRBV6-5 and TRBJ2-7; TRBD1 agrees at 8 bases. Trimming at V came to 8 bases and at J to 2 bases, leaving 5 bases not matched to a gene. Germline-derived CDR1 and CDR2 are MNHEY and SVGAGI. CDR3 length: 13 amino acids. CDR3 sequence: CASGTGLTYEQYF. The CDR3 DNA is TGTGCCAGCGGGACAGGTCTAACCTACGAGCAGTACTTC.

The V gene is TRBV4-1, the J gene TRBJ2-2; D unclear. The V end lost 2 bases, the J end lost 5 bases, and 12 bases lay between the germline ends. The CDR3 consists of 15 residues. Looked up from germline, CDR1 is MGHRA and CDR2 is YSYEKL. CDR3 residues: CASSQPRIGTGELFF. The CDR3 DNA is TGCGCCAGCAGCCAACCCAGAATCGGGACCGGGGAGCTGTTTTTT.

This clone has a handful of counts. The chain carries TRBV7-3 and TRBJ2-2, with 7 nucleotides matching TRBD2. This CDR3 spans 13 amino acids. Germline-derived CDR1 and CDR2 are SGHTA and FQGTGA. Trimming at V came to 2 bases and at J to 6 bases, leaving 0 bases not matched to a gene. CDR3 nucleotides: TGTGCCAGCAGCTTAGCGGGGGCCGGGGAGCTGTTTTTT. Protein product: CASSLAGAGELFF.

The chain carries TRBV11-2 and TRBJ2-2; D uncertain. Germline V lookup: CDR1 SGHAT, CDR2 FQNNGV. V was pared by 0 bases and J by 0 bases, with 11 bases between. The CDR3 runs to 17 residues. CDR3 in amino acids: CASSLELGLANTGELFF. The CDR3 DNA sequence: TGTGCCAGCAGCTTAGAACTGGGCCTCGCGAACACCGGGGAGCTGTTTTTT.

The chain recombines TRBV6-1 with TRBJ1-2; D is undetermined. Germline values: CDR1 MNHNS, CDR2 SASEGT. The CDR3 runs to 14 residues. Trimming removed 0 bases from V and 5 bases from J, with 10 bases in between. The CDR3 spells CASSEALPRYGYTF. In DNA, the CDR3 is TGTGCCAGCAGTGAAGCTCTACCCCGATATGGCTACACCTTC.

This clone was observed a handful of times. V gene TRBV5-8 combines with J gene TRBJ2-6; 9 nucleotides line up with TRBD1. The trim removed 1 base at V and 1 base at J, leaving 12 bases unmatched. The CDR3 is 20 residues long. CDR1 is SGHTS and CDR2 is YDEGEE in the germline V gene. The CDR3 region has the DNA TGTGCCAGCAGCTTGTTCTCCGGGACAGGGACGACTTCTGGGGCCAACGTCCTGACTTTC. Its translation: CASSLFSGTGTTSGANVLTF.